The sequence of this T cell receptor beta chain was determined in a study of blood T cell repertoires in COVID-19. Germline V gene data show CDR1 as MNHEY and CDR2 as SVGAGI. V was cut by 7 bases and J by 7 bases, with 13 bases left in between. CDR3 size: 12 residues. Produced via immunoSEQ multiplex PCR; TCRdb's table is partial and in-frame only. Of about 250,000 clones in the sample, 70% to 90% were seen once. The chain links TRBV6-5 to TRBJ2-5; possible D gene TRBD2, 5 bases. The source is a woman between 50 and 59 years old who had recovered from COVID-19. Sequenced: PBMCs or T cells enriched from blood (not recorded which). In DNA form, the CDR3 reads TGTGCCAGCATTCCTACACGGGGGACCCAGTACTTC. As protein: CASIPTRGTQYF.